The rows below give T cell receptor beta chains drawn from one sample of a study of regulatory T cells in long-lasting Graves disease. TCRdb re-analysed the multiplex PCR reads in MiXCR, keeping a single row per CDR3 protein. The data show around 510,000 distinct CDR3 sequences, less than 25% seen once. Sequencing was performed on peripheral blood mononuclear cells (PBMCs), taken when the disease was refractory, from a patient treated with antithyroid drugs. The receptor source for this set is a female donor with Graves disease. Each CDR3 is given with its conserved first and last residue. Each record gives: J gene, V gene, clone size, D gene, CDR3 protein, CDR3 DNA. D genes are given only for firm matches. Not all rows give a size; the values are once, few, many and, for expanded clones, a class.

j_call: TRBJ2-3
v_call: TRBV28
clone_size: few
d_call: NA
cdr3_aa: CASSSWPDTQYF
cdr3_nt: TGTGCCAGCAGTTCGTGGCCAGATACGCAGTATTTT

j_call: TRBJ1-1
v_call: TRBV27
clone_size: many
d_call: NA
cdr3_aa: CASSSTGSTEAFF
cdr3_nt: TGTGCCAGCAGCTCCACAGGGAGCACTGAAGCTTTCTTT

j_call: TRBJ1-2
v_call: TRBV9
clone_size: NA
d_call: NA
cdr3_aa: CASSPPGGSYGYTF
cdr3_nt: TGTGCCAGCAGCCCCCCGGGGGGCTCCTATGGCTACACCTTC

j_call: TRBJ1-5
v_call: TRBV28
clone_size: many
d_call: NA
cdr3_aa: CASSKDRQPNQPQHF
cdr3_nt: TGTGCCAGCAGTAAAGACAGACAGCCAAATCAGCCCCAGCATTTT

j_call: TRBJ2-5
v_call: TRBV6-1
clone_size: few
d_call: NA
cdr3_aa: CASSGTQQETQYF
cdr3_nt: TGTGCCAGCAGCGGAACGCAGCAAGAGACCCAGTACTTC

j_call: TRBJ2-7
v_call: TRBV27
clone_size: many
d_call: NA
cdr3_aa: CASRGGIHYEQYF
cdr3_nt: TGTGCCAGCCGTGGAGGAATCCACTACGAGCAGTACTTC

j_call: TRBJ1-1
v_call: TRBV2
clone_size: many
d_call: NA
cdr3_aa: CASSNIPEQGAFEAFF
cdr3_nt: TGTGCCAGCAGTAACATACCCGAGCAGGGAGCTTTTGAAGCTTTCTTT

j_call: TRBJ2-1
v_call: TRBV29-1
clone_size: NA
d_call: NA
cdr3_aa: CSVEGDNEQFF
cdr3_nt: TGCAGCGTTGAAGGAGACAATGAGCAGTTCTTC

j_call: TRBJ1-6
v_call: TRBV6-5
clone_size: many
d_call: NA
cdr3_aa: CASSYSSRTSYNSPLHF
cdr3_nt: TGTGCCAGCAGTTACTCGAGTAGAACGTCCTATAATTCACCCCTCCACTTT

j_call: TRBJ1-3
v_call: TRBV4-1
clone_size: NA
d_call: NA
cdr3_aa: CASSQDPQGEGHTIYF
cdr3_nt: TGCGCCAGCAGCCAAGACCCACAGGGCGAAGGACACACCATATATTTT

j_call: TRBJ2-3
v_call: TRBV11-2
clone_size: NA
d_call: NA
cdr3_aa: CASSLGDASTDTQYF
cdr3_nt: TGTGCCAGCAGCTTAGGCGACGCTAGCACAGATACGCAGTATTTT

j_call: TRBJ2-6
v_call: TRBV28
clone_size: NA
d_call: NA
cdr3_aa: CASSKGTLGSGANVLTF
cdr3_nt: TGTGCCAGCTCGAAGGGGACCTTGGGGTCTGGGGCCAACGTCCTGACTTTC

j_call: TRBJ1-6
v_call: TRBV9
clone_size: NA
d_call: NA
cdr3_aa: CASSVAGVPGSPLHF
cdr3_nt: TGTGCCAGCAGCGTAGCTGGGGTACCTGGTTCACCCCTCCACTTT

j_call: TRBJ2-3
v_call: TRBV27
clone_size: NA
d_call: TRBD2
cdr3_aa: CASSSGSGSRTDTQYF
cdr3_nt: TGTGCCAGCAGTTCGGGGAGCGGGAGTCGCACAGATACGCAGTATTTT

j_call: TRBJ2-2
v_call: TRBV4-1
clone_size: NA
d_call: NA
cdr3_aa: CASSQDRSGANTGELFF
cdr3_nt: TGCGCCAGCAGCCAAGATAGGTCGGGGGCCAACACCGGGGAGCTGTTTTTT

j_call: TRBJ2-7
v_call: TRBV19
clone_size: NA
d_call: NA
cdr3_aa: CASSITGTSEQYF
cdr3_nt: TGTGCCAGTAGTATCACCGGGACCAGCGAGCAGTACTTC

j_call: TRBJ2-5
v_call: TRBV12-3/TRBV12-4
clone_size: NA
d_call: NA
cdr3_aa: CASNMGAEETQYF
cdr3_nt: TGTGCCAGCAATATGGGGGCCGAAGAGACCCAGTACTTC

j_call: TRBJ2-2
v_call: TRBV5-4
clone_size: NA
d_call: NA
cdr3_aa: CASSHASGELFF
cdr3_nt: TGTGCCAGCAGCCACGCCTCCGGGGAGCTGTTTTTT